Here is one T cell receptor beta chain with its context. The sample comes from a study of blood T cell repertoires in COVID-19. Study-wide background: COVID-19 samples collected from the United States, Italy and Spain covered acute and convalescent phases. T cells, B-cell-depleted T cells, or PBMCs provided the cDNA or gDNA that served as material.

V was clipped by 3 bases and J by 8 bases, with 7 bases between them. This CDR3 comprises 12 residues. From germline, CDR1 is LGHDT and CDR2 YNNKEL (reference sequence). Per the original data handling: Researchers report that nucleated cell counts were estimated from reference gene primer amplification. This table comes from immunoSEQ multiplex PCR, and its TCRdb copy is limited to in-frame clones, with some not included. That table is the source of V, J and clone size, and D and trimming were worked out from the DNA. The top ten clones hold around a third of a sample with 100,000 to 150,000 clones, approximately 80% of them seen once.

This TCR was recovered from a man aged 35-49 years with active or convalescent COVID-19. The sequencing sample was made of peripheral blood. V usage is TRBV3-1 (or the pseudogene TRBV3-2) and J usage is TRBJ1-4; no firm D call. CDR3 in DNA: TGTGCCAGCAGCCAGTTGACAGAAAAACTGTTTTTT. Translated, it gives CASSQLTEKLFF.